This T cell receptor (beta chain) was identified in a study of shared clonotypes between healthy human individuals. The wider study: Donors had three CD4 naive, three CD4 memory, two CD8 naive and one CD8 memory plate apiece.

The CDR3 runs to 15 residues. J lost 2 bases, V lost 4 bases, and 7 bases had no gene match. Germline V gene sequence: CDR1 MNHEY, CDR2 SMNVEV (reference sequence). The repertoire was sequenced with immunoSEQ multiplex PCR; TCRdb's copy has only in-frame clones and lacks some. The repertoire consists of about 1.5 million clones, with approximately 96% occurring once and the leading ten covering more than 0.9%. The chain joins TRBV27 to TRBJ2-7; TRBD2 aligns across 8 bases. The sample taken for sequencing was naive CD4+ T cells sorted from blood. Subset in this sample: CD45RA+ positively selected. The TCR was taken from a man aged 30 to 45 in good health. The CDR3 DNA reads TGTGCCAGCAGTTCCGTTGGCGGGAGGACCTACGAGCAGTACTTC. It translates to CASSSVGGRTYEQYF.